This T cell receptor (beta chain) was obtained from a study of spatial heterogeneity in lung cancer. This clonotype came up many times. No DNA is shown, since the ends of the CDR3 on it are uncertain; the CDR3 is the one TCRdb lists. One entry per CDR3 protein, called by TCRdb with MiXCR from the 5' RACE reads. The table has about 15,000 distinct CDR3 sequences, over 6.5% seen once. The CDR3 has 15 residues if both end residues are counted. Time point described: sample taken at primary tumor resection. No cells were sorted before sequencing. The whole RNA sequenced was extracted from tumor, nontumor lung or frozen PBMC.

This chain connects TRBV21-1 to TRBJ2-1; the D segment call TRBD2 is taken from the table without a DNA check. TRBV21-1 is a pseudogene locus. The source is a female donor with early-stage non-small cell lung cancer. The material was PBMCs, obtained at surgery. CDR3 protein: CASSKVVAGGNEQFF.